The sequence of this T cell receptor (beta chain) was determined in a study of blood T cell repertoires in COVID-19. About the research overall: COVID-19 samples from acute and convalescent phases originated in the United States, Italy and Spain. Sources were T cells, B-cell-depleted T cells, or PBMCs; the material itself was cDNA or gDNA.

Original data processing: Reference gene primer amplification gave estimated nucleated cell counts. Profiled with immunoSEQ multiplex PCR; TCRdb holds only in-frame clones, not every one. Clone size and the V and J calls come from that table; the DNA yielded D and trimming. The sample includes roughly 86,000 clones, roughly 86% of them seen just once. This clone occurred once. This TCR was sampled from a man in his fifties with active or convalescent COVID-19. Source material: peripheral blood.

This CDR3 is CASNLAAGELFF. The CDR3 nucleotides read TGTGCCAGTAATTTAGCGGCGGGGGAGCTGTTTTTT. The gene calls are TRBV19 and TRBJ2-2; D may be TRBD2 (6 bases). Looked up from germline, CDR1 is LNHDA and CDR2 is SQIVND (reference sequence). The CDR3 has 12 residues. V lost 7 bases, J lost 8 bases, and 11 bases lay in between.